The rows below give T cell receptor beta chains drawn from one sample of a study of T cell responses to AZD1222 COVID-19 vaccine. Only in-frame clones appear in the TCRdb table, and some are missing; sequencing was by immunoSEQ multiplex PCR. Among about 130,000 clones listed, around 89% were seen once. This specimen consisted of peripheral blood, obtained on day 0 of AZD1222 vaccination. Source of these receptors: an adult in good health. Both conserved end residues are part of each CDR3. The D gene is left open where the match is weak. Clone size is stated in some rows and not others, as once, few, many or a class when expanded.

TRBJ1-5,.,TRBV10-3,.,CAISDVGDSNQPQHF,TGTGCCATCAGTGATGTTGGTGATAGCAATCAGCCCCAGCATTTT
TRBJ1-6,TRBD1,TRBV28,.,CATGTANSPLHF,TGTGCCACCGGGACAGCAAATTCACCCCTCCACTTT
TRBJ2-1,.,TRBV7-2,.,CASSWSSATAYNEQFF,TGTGCCAGCAGCTGGTCTAGCGCAACCGCCTACAATGAGCAGTTCTTC
TRBJ2-1,TRBD1,TRBV5-1,.,CASSPWTGRGDNEQFF,TGCGCCAGCAGCCCCTGGACAGGGCGAGGAGACAATGAGCAGTTCTTC
TRBJ1-2,.,TRBV27,.,CASSSPFEGDGYTF,TGTGCCAGCAGTTCCCCGTTCGAGGGGGATGGCTACACCTTC
TRBJ2-3,.,TRBV19,.,CASSIRFVGGDTQYF,TGTGCCAGTAGTATTCGATTCGTGGGTGGGGATACGCAGTATTTT
TRBJ2-1,.,TRBV4-2,.,CASSQGQDNEQFF,TGTGCCAGCAGCCAAGGACAGGACAATGAGCAGTTCTTC
TRBJ2-2,.,TRBV6-5,few,CASRGRRAGELFF,TGTGCCAGTCGCGGCAGGCGCGCCGGGGAGCTGTTTTTT
TRBJ1-2,.,TRBV29-1,.,CSVEGKKRRQTLNYGYTF,TGCAGCGTTGAAGGGAAAAAACGGAGACAGACCCTAAACTATGGCTACACCTTC
TRBJ1-1,.,TRBV6-4,.,CASSEEGGTEAFF,TGTGCCAGCAGTGAGGAGGGGGGCACTGAAGCTTTCTTT
TRBJ1-5,.,TRBV14,once,CASSQVGQPQHF,TGTGCCAGCAGCCAAGTAGGTCAGCCCCAGCATTTT
TRBJ1-5,.,TRBV2,.,CASSGKTGYSNQPQHF,TGTGCCAGCAGTGGAAAAACTGGGTATAGCAATCAGCCCCAGCATTTT
TRBJ1-1,.,TRBV5-1,once,CASRSSGTFLMNTEAFF,TGCGCCAGCAGGTCGTCCGGGACCTTCCTTATGAACACTGAAGCTTTCTTT
TRBJ1-1,.,TRBV19,.,CASSIDRDTEAFF,TGTGCCAGTAGTATAGATCGTGACACTGAAGCTTTCTTT
TRBJ1-2,.,TRBV6-5,.,CASNPINYGYTF,TGTGCCAGTAACCCCATTAACTATGGCTACACCTTC
TRBJ1-5,TRBD1,TRBV4-3,.,CASSQDVRQGKQPQHF,TGCGCCAGCAGCCAAGATGTGAGACAGGGTAAACAGCCCCAGCATTTT
TRBJ2-7,.,TRBV20-1,.,CSASGVSGYEQYF,TGCAGTGCTAGTGGGGTATCAGGGTACGAGCAGTACTTC
TRBJ2-7,.,TRBV5-6,.,CASSLGLGEQYF,TGTGCCAGCAGCTTGGGTCTAGGCGAGCAGTACTTC
TRBJ2-5,.,TRBV11-3,.,CASSLGGGPEETQYF,TGTGCCAGCAGCTTAGGGGGGGGGCCAGAAGAGACCCAGTACTTC
TRBJ2-2,.,TRBV2,.,CASSEAGAGTGELFF,TGTGCCAGCAGTGAAGCGGGCGCCGGAACCGGGGAGCTGTTTTTT
TRBJ1-1,.,TRBV28,.,CASSLEGGTEAFF,TGTGCCAGCAGTTTAGAAGGGGGGACTGAAGCTTTCTTT
TRBJ1-1,.,TRBV3-1/TRBV3-2,.,CASSSPAYTEAFF,TGTGCCAGCAGCTCTCCCGCGTACACTGAAGCTTTCTTT
TRBJ2-5,TRBD1,TRBV7-8,.,CASSRSGGKETQYF,TGTGCCAGCAGCCGATCAGGGGGTAAAGAGACCCAGTACTTC
TRBJ1-3,.,TRBV11-2,.,CASSLEPSSGNTIYF,TGTGCCAGCAGCTTAGAACCCAGCTCTGGAAACACCATATATTTT
TRBJ1-2,.,TRBV28,once,CASSLEGSGYTF,TGTGCCAGCAGTTTAGAGGGTAGCGGCTACACCTTC
TRBJ2-2,.,TRBV10-3,.,CAIKTAVSGDTGELFF,TGTGCCATCAAAACCGCAGTGAGTGGGGACACCGGGGAGCTGTTTTTT
TRBJ1-2,.,TRBV6-5,.,CASSYSNEGNYGYTF,TGTGCCAGCAGTTACTCGAACGAGGGAAACTATGGCTACACCTTC
TRBJ1-3,.,TRBV11-2,.,CATGYIGNTIYF,TGTGCCACCGGCTACATTGGAAACACCATATATTTT
TRBJ2-1,TRBD2,TRBV11-2,few,CASSLRVTSGTYNEQFF,TGTGCCAGCAGCTTAAGAGTGACTAGCGGGACCTACAATGAGCAGTTCTTC
TRBJ2-3,TRBD2,TRBV10-3,.,CAISLTGTKADTQYF,TGTGCCATCAGTCTTACCGGGACTAAAGCAGATACGCAGTATTTT
TRBJ1-6,.,TRBV30,.,CAWSGTFNSPLHF,TGTGCCTGGAGTGGGACATTCAATTCACCCCTCCACTTT
TRBJ2-1,.,TRBV7-2,few,CASSKQAGEYNEQFF,TGTGCCAGCAGTAAACAGGCAGGAGAGTACAATGAGCAGTTCTTC
TRBJ2-7,.,TRBV2,.,CASSGWGEYEQYF,TGTGCCAGCAGTGGATGGGGGGAGTACGAGCAGTACTTC
TRBJ2-7,.,TRBV19,.,CASAYRDGNYEQYF,TGTGCCAGCGCTTACCGGGACGGCAACTACGAGCAGTACTTC
TRBJ1-5,.,TRBV30,.,CAWSLGNSYSNQPQHF,TGTGCCTGGAGTCTAGGAAACTCTTATAGCAATCAGCCCCAGCATTTT
TRBJ2-2,TRBD1,TRBV28,.,CASSRQGASGELFF,TGTGCCAGCAGTAGACAGGGGGCTAGCGGGGAGCTGTTTTTT
TRBJ1-3,.,TRBV6-5,.,CASSLGETGNTIYF,TGTGCCAGCAGTTTAGGGGAGACTGGAAACACCATATATTTT
TRBJ2-5,.,TRBV5-4,.,CASSLRGAIQETQYF,TGTGCCAGCAGCTTGAGAGGAGCCATCCAAGAGACCCAGTACTTC
TRBJ1-5,.,TRBV24-1,.,CATSLIRVAPGEPQHF,TGTGCCACCAGTTTAATCAGGGTGGCCCCGGGAGAGCCCCAGCATTTT
TRBJ2-2,.,TRBV28,few,CASIRGLNTGELFF,TGTGCCAGCATCAGGGGTTTAAACACCGGGGAGCTGTTTTTT
TRBJ2-1,TRBD1,TRBV28,.,CASISGTGDYNEQFF,TGTGCCAGCATTTCCGGGACAGGGGATTACAATGAGCAGTTCTTC
TRBJ1-4,TRBD1,TRBV4-3,.,CASSPGQGIFSDEKLFF,TGCGCCAGCAGCCCGGGACAGGGGATCTTTTCGGATGAAAAACTGTTTTTT
TRBJ2-6,.,TRBV28,once,CASSDSSGANVLTF,TGTGCCAGCAGCGACAGCTCTGGGGCCAACGTCCTGACTTTC
TRBJ1-3,TRBD1,TRBV15,.,CATRNRGLTGNTIYF,TGTGCCACCCGGAACAGGGGTTTGACGGGAAACACCATATATTTT
TRBJ1-4,.,TRBV7-6,.,CASSFAPSREKLFF,TGTGCCAGCAGCTTCGCCCCCTCAAGAGAAAAACTGTTTTTT
TRBJ2-5,.,TRBV2,.,CAKLLGETQYF,TGTGCCAAGTTACTGGGAGAGACCCAGTACTTC
TRBJ1-5,.,TRBV19,.,CASSIRTANPQGLNQPQHF,TGTGCCAGTAGTATTAGGACAGCTAATCCTCAGGGACTGAATCAGCCCCAGCATTTT
TRBJ1-2,.,TRBV7-8,.,CASSDRDIGGHYGYTF,TGTGCCAGCAGCGACCGGGACATCGGGGGACACTATGGCTACACCTTC
TRBJ1-4,TRBD1,TRBV28,.,CASSLWTGGIEKLFF,TGTGCCAGCAGTTTATGGACAGGGGGCATTGAAAAACTGTTTTTT
TRBJ2-7,TRBD2,TRBV5-1,.,CASSRTSGEGHEQYF,TGCGCCAGCAGCCGGACTAGCGGAGAGGGGCACGAGCAGTACTTC
TRBJ2-3,TRBD2,TRBV28,.,CASSGTSGRGTQYF,TGTGCCAGCAGTGGGACTAGCGGGCGGGGTACGCAGTATTTT
TRBJ1-3,.,TRBV5-3,.,CARSFGTWTIYF,TGTGCCAGAAGCTTCGGTACCTGGACCATATATTTT
TRBJ1-2,.,TRBV4-1,.,CASSHLRVDANGYTF,TGCGCCAGCAGCCACCTCCGAGTGGACGCTAATGGCTACACCTTC